Following are 19 T cell receptor beta chains from one sample sequenced in a study of blood T cell repertoires in COVID-19. The table came from immunoSEQ multiplex PCR; TCRdb's copy has only in-frame clones and leaves some out. The table includes about 260,000 clones, about 87% detected once. Material: peripheral blood. The origin of the receptors is a woman aged 45-65 years with acute or convalescent COVID-19.

The chain has TRBV19 and TRBJ2-7; tentative D call: TRBD2 (6 bases). Germline values: CDR1 LNHDA, CDR2 SQIVND (reference sequence). The ends were cut back, 5 bases at V and 0 bases at J, with 14 bases in the middle. The CDR3 covers 15 residues. CDR3 sequence (DNA): TGTGCCAGTAGTGTAACGGGACTTATCTCCTACGAGCAGTACTTC. It specifies CASSVTGLISYEQYF.

This chain links TRBV28 with TRBJ1-1; tentative D call: TRBD1 (5 bases). Germline V CDR1 and CDR2: MDHEN, SYDVKM. The CDR3 has 15 amino acids. V shed 5 bases and J shed 0 bases, with 13 bases lying between them. The CDR3 DNA is TGTGCCAGCAGTCGAACGGACAACGTGAACACTGAAGCTTTCTTT. Translating it yields CASSRTDNVNTEAFF.

The V gene is TRBV7-9, the J gene TRBJ1-1, with a tentative D call TRBD1 (6 bases). V lost 5 bases and J 2 bases, leaving 9 bases between the germline ends. CDR1 is SEHNR and CDR2 is FQNEAQ in the germline V gene (reference sequence). This CDR3 region has 13 residues. Written as DNA, the CDR3 is TGTGCCAGCAGCCCAGGGACAAACACTGAAGCTTTCTTT. Encoded protein: CASSPGTNTEAFF.

This clone has only a few counts. The genes are TRBV6-5 and TRBJ2-2, with TRBD1 as a possible D gene (6 bases). CDR3 length: 16 amino acids. Trimming removed 0 bases from V and 3 bases from J, with 11 bases in between. The V gene's germline CDR1 is MNHEY and CDR2 SVGAGI. CDR3 DNA: TGTGCCAGCAGTTACTCGGGGACACCATACACCGGGGAGCTGTTTTTT. Translated: CASSYSGTPYTGELFF.

The chain combines TRBV7-8 with TRBJ2-1, with D possibly matching TRBD2 (5 bases). V lost 7 bases, J lost 0 bases, and 19 bases lay in between. Germline values: CDR1 SGHVS, CDR2 FQNEAQ. This CDR3 is 17 amino acids long. The CDR3 loop is CASTKRRVISSYNEQFF. CDR3 DNA: TGTGCCAGCACCAAGCGGCGGGTCATTAGCTCCTACAATGAGCAGTTCTTC.

The J gene is TRBJ1-5, the V gene TRBV30; maybe TRBD1 (5 bases). Between the trimmed V and J ends, which lost 0 bases and 9 bases, there was a span of 9 bases. Germline V CDR1 and CDR2: GTSNPN, SVGIG (reference sequence). The CDR3 has 12 amino acids. CDR3 region: CAWSVLQGPQHF. As DNA, the CDR3 is TGTGCCTGGAGTGTACTGCAGGGGCCCCAGCATTTT.

The V gene is TRBV28, the J gene TRBJ2-3; D is undetermined. V was pared by 4 bases and J by 7 bases, with 12 bases between. This CDR3 comprises 13 residues. Germline assignment: CDR1 MDHEN and CDR2 SYDVKM. This CDR3 reads CASSSLELNTQYF. CDR3 nucleotides: TGTGCCAGCAGTTCCTTAGAGTTGAATACGCAGTATTTT.

This chain links TRBV11-3 with TRBJ2-3, with D maybe TRBD2 (5 bases). Deletions cut 1 base from V and 4 bases from J, with 12 bases between. This CDR3 has 15 amino acids. CDR1 is SGHNT and CDR2 is YENEEA in the germline V gene. The CDR3 nucleotides are TGTGCCAGCAGCTTAGGGCGAGGGAGCGCAGATACGCAGTATTTT. It codes for CASSLGRGSADTQYF.

This chain joins TRBV4-3 and TRBJ2-1, with TRBD2 matching 12 bases. This CDR3 region has 17 residues. Germline V gene sequence: CDR1 LGHNA, CDR2 YSLEER. Trimming took 0 bases from V and 0 from J; bases not matched to a gene: 0. CDR3 nucleotide sequence: TGCGCCAGCAGCCAAGAGACTAGCGGGAGCTCCTACAATGAGCAGTTCTTC. Amino acids: CASSQETSGSSYNEQFF.

The chain combines TRBV27 with TRBJ1-5; D is possibly TRBD1 (5 bases). The V gene's germline CDR1 is MNHEY and CDR2 SMNVEV (reference sequence). V was shortened by 2 bases and J by 2 bases, with 7 bases between the two germline ends. This CDR3 contains 14 residues. CDR3 protein: CASSLGQRNQPQHF. In DNA form, the CDR3 reads TGTGCCAGCAGTTTAGGACAACGCAATCAGCCCCAGCATTTT.

V usage is TRBV11-3 and J usage is TRBJ1-5; D perhaps matches TRBD1 (6 bases). Germline V CDR1 and CDR2: SGHNT, YENEEA. The CDR3 contains 18 residues. Trimming took 0 bases from V and 5 from J, leaving 20 bases between them. The CDR3 DNA reads TGTGCCAGCAGCTTAGAGGCCGTGGGACACGGGCTTTATCAGCCCCAGCATTTT. Its translation is CASSLEAVGHGLYQPQHF.

This chain joins TRBV9 and TRBJ2-5; 8 bases agree with TRBD2. V dropped 0 bases and J dropped 7; count of bases not matched to a gene: 14. This CDR3 contains 17 residues. Germline-derived CDR1 and CDR2 are SGDLS and YYNGEE. CDR3 sequence (DNA): TGTGCCAGCAGCGTAGCATACGGGAGGGCCGTCGGGGCGACCCAGTACTTC. As protein: CASSVAYGRAVGATQYF.

V and J are TRBV7-2 and TRBJ2-7; TRBD2 matches 9 bases. The CDR3 is 16 residues long. Per the germline V gene, CDR1 is SGHTA and CDR2 is FQGNSA. The V segment lost 5 bases and the J segment 1 base; nucleotides outside the gene matches: 9. CDR3 sequence (DNA): TGTGCCAGCAGCCGCGCGTGGCTAGCGGGATCCTACGAGCAGTACTTC. The encoded protein is CASSRAWLAGSYEQYF.

V is TRBV2 and J is TRBJ2-7; 9 bases align to TRBD2. The CDR3 loop spans 14 amino acids. Per germline, CDR1 SNHLY and CDR2 FYNNEI. J gave up 4 bases and V 7 bases, and 8 bases lay outside the gene matches. CDR3 residues: CASTTDSGSYEQYF. CDR3 nucleotides: TGTGCCAGCACCACGGATAGCGGGAGTTACGAGCAGTACTTC. Using reference TRBV2 and TRBJ2-7 for the parts outside the CDR3, the full variable domain is EPEVTQTPSHQVTQMGQEVILRCVPISNHLYFYWYRQILGQKVEFLVSFYNNEISEKSEIFDDQFSVERPDGSNFTLKIRSTKLEDSAMYFCASTTDSGSYEQYFGPGTRLTVT.

V is TRBV7-6 and J is TRBJ2-7, with 7 bases that match TRBD1. V was pared by 2 bases and J by 0 bases, with 1 base of the junction left unmatched. Germline lookup yields CDR1 SGHVS and CDR2 FNYEAQ. The CDR3 spans 14 residues. CDR3 region: CASSLRDSSYEQYF. The CDR3 region has the DNA TGTGCCAGCAGCTTAAGGGACAGCTCCTACGAGCAGTACTTC.

This clone was seen a single time. The chain has TRBV7-3 and TRBJ1-6; TRBD1 is a possible D gene (5 bases). Germline lookup yields CDR1 SGHTA and CDR2 FQGTGA. With 3 bases removed from V and 10 bases from J, the gap between germline ends came to 16 bases. The CDR3 contains 15 residues. This chain's CDR3 is CASSLRSGGESPLHF. The CDR3 coding sequence is TGTGCCAGCAGCTTGAGAAGCGGGGGGGAATCACCCCTCCACTTT.

This rearrangement joins TRBV20-1 to TRBJ1-5, with D tentatively TRBD1 (5 bases). The V gene lost 3 bases and the J gene lost 2 bases, with 8 bases spanning the gap. This CDR3 is 13 amino acids long. CDR1 DFQATT and CDR2 SNEGSKA come from the germline V gene (reference sequence). The DNA for the CDR3 is TGCAGTGCTAGTATAGGGGGCAATCAGCCCCAGCATTTT. Translation: CSASIGGNQPQHF.

The V gene is TRBV28, the J gene TRBJ2-7; 7 bases are a match to TRBD2. The CDR3 is 15 amino acids. V dropped 6 bases and J dropped 4; count of bases not matched to a gene: 12. CDR1 is MDHEN and CDR2 is SYDVKM in the germline V gene. The CDR3 loop reads CASSPTSPSVYEQYF. The CDR3 DNA reads TGTGCCAGCAGCCCGACTAGCCCCTCCGTTTACGAGCAGTACTTC.

Only a few counts were recorded for this clone. V and J are TRBV3-1 (or the pseudogene TRBV3-2) and TRBJ2-2; 11 bases are a match to TRBD2. Germline trimming cut 6 bases from V and 5 bases from J; bases unmatched to any gene: 5. In germline, CDR1 is LGHDT, CDR2 YNNKEL (reference sequence). The CDR3 runs to 15 residues. This CDR3 is CASRSLAGDTGELFF. The CDR3 nucleotides are TGTGCCAGCAGATCACTAGCGGGAGATACCGGGGAGCTGTTTTTT.